Included here is one TCR beta chain sequence, with context. In the source study's methods: Estimation of nucleated cell counts was performed using reference gene primer amplification. TCRdb's table, derived via immunoSEQ multiplex PCR, lists solely in-frame clones and lacks some. For V, J and clone size, that table is used; D and trimming come from the DNA. The data show about 43,000 clones, with roughly four fifths seen just once and less than 25% held by the top ten. This sample stems from a study of blood T cell repertoires in COVID-19. At the level of the study: Both acute and convalescent COVID-19 samples were obtained from the United States, Italy and Spain. T cells, B-cell-depleted T cells, or PBMCs supplied cDNA or gDNA.

Germline V gene sequence: CDR1 SGHRS, CDR2 YFSETQ. CDR3 length: 12 residues. V was cut by 2 bases and J by 1 base, with 3 bases left in between. The rearrangement uses TRBV5-1 and TRBJ1-1; D is ambiguous. This clonotype was sampled from a woman aged 60-75 years with acute or convalescent COVID-19. Sequenced sample: peripheral blood. CDR3 residues: CASSFGNTEAFF. CDR3 in DNA: TGCGCCAGCAGCTTCGGGAACACTGAAGCTTTCTTT.